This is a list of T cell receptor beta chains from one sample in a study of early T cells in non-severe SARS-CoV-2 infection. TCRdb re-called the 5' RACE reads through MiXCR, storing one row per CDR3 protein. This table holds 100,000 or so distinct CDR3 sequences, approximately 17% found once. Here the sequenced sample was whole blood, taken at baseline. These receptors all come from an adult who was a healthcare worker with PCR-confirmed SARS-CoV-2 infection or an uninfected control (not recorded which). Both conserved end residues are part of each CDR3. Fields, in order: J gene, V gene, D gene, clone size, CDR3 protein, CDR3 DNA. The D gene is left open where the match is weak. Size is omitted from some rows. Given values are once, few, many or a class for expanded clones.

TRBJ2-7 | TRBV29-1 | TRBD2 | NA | CSVVLAGSSYEQYF | TGCAGCGTTGTACTAGCGGGAAGCTCCTACGAGCAGTACTTC
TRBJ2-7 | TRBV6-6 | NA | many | CASSRDFYEQYF | TGTGCCAGCAGTAGGGACTTCTACGAGCAGTACTTC
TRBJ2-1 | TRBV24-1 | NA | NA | CATSEERVTHEQFF | TGTGCCACCAGTGAAGAGCGGGTCACACATGAGCAGTTCTTC
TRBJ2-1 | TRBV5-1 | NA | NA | CASHTGNEQFF | TGCGCCAGCCATACAGGGAATGAGCAGTTCTTC
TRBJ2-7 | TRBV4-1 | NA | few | CASSQPSKGTRSSYEQYF | TGCGCCAGCAGCCAGCCCTCTAAAGGGACCAGGAGCTCCTACGAGCAGTACTTC
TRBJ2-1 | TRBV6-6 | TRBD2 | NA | CASRTRLAGRLTYNEQFF | TGTGCCAGCAGGACCCGACTAGCGGGACGACTTACCTACAATGAGCAGTTCTTC
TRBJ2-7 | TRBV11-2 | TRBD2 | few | CASSTGLAGSFYEQYF | TGTGCCAGCAGCACCGGTCTAGCGGGTTCGTTCTACGAGCAGTACTTC
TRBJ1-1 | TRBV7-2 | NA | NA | CASSLGSRTIGGAFF | TGTGCCAGCAGCTTAGGCTCCAGGACTATCGGGGGAGCTTTCTTT
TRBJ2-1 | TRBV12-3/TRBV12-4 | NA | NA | CASSPSSAYDAGNEQFF | TGTGCCAGCAGTCCCTCTAGCGCCTACGACGCGGGCAATGAGCAGTTCTTC
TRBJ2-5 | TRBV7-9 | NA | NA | CASSGRGETQYF | TGTGCCAGCAGCGGCAGGGGAGAGACCCAGTACTTC
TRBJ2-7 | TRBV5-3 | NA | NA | CARRLPGTRSYEQYF | TGTGCCAGAAGATTGCCCGGCACCCGATCCTACGAGCAGTACTTC
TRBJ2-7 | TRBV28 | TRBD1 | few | CASYASFGDRDTYEQYF | TGTGCCAGCTATGCTAGTTTTGGCGACAGGGACACCTACGAGCAGTACTTC
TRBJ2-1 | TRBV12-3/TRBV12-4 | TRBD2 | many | CASSLVAGLRDEQFF | TGTGCCAGCAGTTTAGTAGCGGGTCTTCGGGATGAGCAGTTCTTC
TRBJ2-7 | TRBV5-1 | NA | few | CASSLAPDTYEQYF | TGCGCCAGCAGCTTGGCACCGGATACCTACGAGCAGTACTTC
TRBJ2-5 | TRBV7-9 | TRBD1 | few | CASSVRDRAETQYF | TGTGCCAGCAGCGTCCGGGACAGGGCAGAGACCCAGTACTTC
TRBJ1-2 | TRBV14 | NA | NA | CASSQVRQDINYGYTF | TGTGCCAGCAGCCAAGTCCGACAGGATATCAACTATGGCTACACCTTC
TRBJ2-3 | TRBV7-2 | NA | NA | CASSFARGDTQYF | TGTGCCAGCAGCTTCGCTAGGGGAGATACGCAGTATTTT
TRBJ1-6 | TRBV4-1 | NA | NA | CASSQVSSGTRNSPLHF | TGCGCCAGCAGCCAAGTTAGTAGCGGGACAAGGAATTCACCCCTCCACTTT
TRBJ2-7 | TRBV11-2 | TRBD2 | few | CASSLFVGGRRQEQYF | TGTGCCAGCAGCTTATTCGTAGGCGGGAGAAGGCAAGAGCAGTACTTC
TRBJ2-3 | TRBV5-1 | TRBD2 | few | CASNPSGNADTQYF | TGCGCCAGCAATCCTAGCGGGAACGCAGATACGCAGTATTTT
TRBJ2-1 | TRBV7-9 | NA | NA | CASSSGISYNEQFF | TGTGCCAGCAGCTCGGGAATCTCCTACAATGAGCAGTTCTTC
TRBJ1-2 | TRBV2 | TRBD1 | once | CATTGTGLYGYTF | TGTGCCACCACCGGGACAGGCCTCTATGGCTACACCTTC
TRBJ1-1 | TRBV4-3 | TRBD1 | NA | CASSQGDRGRTLDTEAFF | TGCGCCAGCAGCCAGGGGGACAGGGGGAGAACCTTGGACACTGAAGCTTTCTTT
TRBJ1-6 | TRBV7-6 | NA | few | CASSLGEGSPLHF | TGTGCCAGCAGCTTGGGGGAAGGGTCACCCCTCCACTTT
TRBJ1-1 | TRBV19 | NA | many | CASSSRGRTEAFF | TGTGCCAGTAGCAGTCGTGGTAGAACTGAAGCTTTCTTT
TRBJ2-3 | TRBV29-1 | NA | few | CSTELADTQYF | TGCAGCACTGAGTTAGCAGATACGCAGTATTTT
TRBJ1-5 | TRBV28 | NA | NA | CASSRVQQPQHF | TGTGCCAGCAGCCGCGTGCAGCAGCCCCAGCATTTT
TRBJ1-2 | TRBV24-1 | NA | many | CATSDGADYGYTF | TGTGCCACCAGTGATGGGGCAGACTATGGCTACACCTTC